The 21 T cell receptor delta chains presented below share a single source sample, sequenced in a study of gamma-delta chains in newborns, infants, children. TCRdb re-processed the reads using CATT. The sample lists 7,500 to 10,000 delta-chain clones; 22% were seen once. The sample consisted of blood. Source of these receptors: a child who was a newborn, infant or young child, either healthy, febrile or measles-vaccinated (not recorded which).

In this sample, this clone turned up a few times. V and J are TRDV2 and TRDJ3; 8 positions agree with TRDD3. Losses at the gene ends were 0 bases for V and 3 bases for J; bases not matched to a gene: 3. Germline lookup yields CDR1 GEAIGNYY and CDR2 EKD. The CDR3 spans 17 residues. CDR3 bases: TGTGCCTGTGACACCGTACTGGGGGGCTGGGACACCCGACAGATGTTTTTC. This codes for CACDTVLGGWDTRQMFF.

The genes are TRDV2 and TRDJ3, with a weak D call TRDD3 (6 bases). Germline CDR1 GEAIGNYY, CDR2 EKD. This CDR3 spans 18 amino acids. V gave up 1 base and J gave up 2 bases, with 14 bases separating them. The chain's CDR3 is CACDTGGPAAWDTRQMFF. In DNA, the CDR3 is TGTGCCTGTGACACAGGGGGACCCGCCGCCTGGGACACCCGACAGATGTTTTTC.

This chain links TRDV2 with TRDJ1; TRDD3 agrees at 8 bases. With 0 bases clipped from V and 2 bases from J, the junction kept 25 bases outside the gene matches. CDR1 and CDR2 from the germline V gene are GEAIGNYY and EKD. The CDR3 totals 22 residues. CDR3 loop: CACDTAGLGTTRGDRTTDKLIF. The CDR3 DNA is TGTGCCTGTGACACCGCTGGCCTGGGGACCACCCGGGGGGATAGGACGACCGATAAACTCATCTTT.

Only a few counts were recorded for this clone. One end of the junction does not line up with germline, which may come from a read error. This chain uses TRDV2 with TRDJ3, with 9 bases lining up with TRDD3. The CDR3 runs 19 residues. From germline, CDR1 is GEAIGNYY and CDR2 EKD. CDR3 DNA sequence: TGTGCCTGTGACCTTACTGGGGGAGTCTTCTCCTGGGACACCCCACAGATGTTTTTC. Translating gives CACDLTGGVFSWDTPQMFF.

The chain couples TRDV2 to TRDJ1, with 7 bases aligning to TRDD3. With V trimmed by 0 bases and J by 0 bases, 3 bases remained unmatched. This CDR3 spans 15 amino acids. Germline assignment: CDR1 GEAIGNYY and CDR2 EKD. CDR3 amino acids: CACDTVGEYTDKLIF. The CDR3 DNA reads as TGTGCCTGTGACACCGTGGGGGAATACACCGATAAACTCATCTTT.

The chain has TRDV2 and TRDJ1, with D tentatively TRDD3 (5 bases). Germline loops: CDR1 GEAIGNYY, CDR2 EKD. CDR3 length equals 20 residues. Deletions cut 4 bases from V and 3 bases from J, with 32 bases between. For the CDR3, the DNA is TGTGCCTGTGATACAATCCAGATGAGTGGGGCCAAGTCCGAGGCCGATAAACTCATCTTT. Its translation is CACDTIQMSGAKSEADKLIF.

This clone was seen a handful of times. A much larger clone differs from this one at a single base, so this may be a read error. V gene TRDV2 combines with J gene TRDJ1; 8 bases are shared with TRDD3. CDR1 and CDR2 from the germline V gene are GEAIGNYY and EKD. This CDR3 region has 17 residues. The CDR3 bases are TGTGCCTGTGACCAACTGGGGGGACCAAAGTACACCGATAAACTCACCTTT. It yields the protein CACDQLGGPKYTDKLTF.

This clone has a handful of counts. V gene TRDV2 combines with J gene TRDJ1; 11 bases line up with TRDD3. V dropped 1 base and J dropped 0; count of bases not matched to a gene: 9. Germline CDR1 GEAIGNYY, CDR2 EKD. The CDR3 spans 18 residues. This CDR3 reads CACDTVGDTGEYTDKLIF. The DNA for the CDR3 is TGTGCCTGTGACACGGTGGGGGATACGGGGGAGTACACCGATAAACTCATCTTT.

This clone appeared a few times. The chain combines TRDV2 with TRDJ1; 11 nucleotides match TRDD3. V trimming: 3 bases; J trimming: 1 base; junction bases outside the gene matches: 6. Germline lookup yields CDR1 GEAIGNYY and CDR2 EKD. CDR3 length: 16 amino acids. The CDR3 sequence: CACDQLGDRSTDKLIF. DNA for the CDR3: TGTGCCTGTGACCAACTGGGGGATAGATCCACCGATAAACTCATCTTT.

This clone was seen a few times. The V and J genes are TRDV2 and TRDJ1; D call uncertain. The CDR3 length is 20 residues. The V gene's germline CDR1 is GEAIGNYY and CDR2 EKD. Trimming took 3 bases from V and 0 from J, leaving 28 bases between them. In DNA form, the CDR3 reads TGTGCCTGTGACCCCCTAAGACACGAGGGAGCCAACCGATACACCGATAAACTCATCTTT. This codes for CACDPLRHEGANRYTDKLIF.

This clone was picked up a small number of times. The rearrangement joins TRDV2 to TRDJ1; 13 bases are a match to TRDD3. The trim removed 0 bases at V and 2 bases at J, leaving 8 bases unmatched. From germline, CDR1 is GEAIGNYY and CDR2 EKD. CDR3 length equals 18 residues. The CDR3 protein is CACDTVDWGIRETDKLIF. In DNA form, the CDR3 reads TGTGCCTGTGACACCGTGGACTGGGGGATACGCGAAACCGATAAACTCATCTTT.

The genes are TRDV2 and TRDJ1; 7 bases agree with TRDD3. Germline V CDR1 and CDR2: GEAIGNYY, EKD. J gave up 2 bases and V 0 bases, and 23 bases lay outside the gene matches. The CDR3 length is 21 residues. CDR3 nucleotide sequence: TGTGCCTGTGACACCGTGGAAGGTTGGGGGACCCACACCCGGGGGACCGATAAACTCATCTTT. Translating gives CACDTVEGWGTHTRGTDKLIF.

The CDR3 loop reads CACDLIRTTDKLIF. The CDR3 DNA follows: TGTGCCTGTGACCTGATAAGAACGACCGATAAACTCATCTTT. The genes are TRDV2 and TRDJ1; D not certain. CDR1 and CDR2 (germline): GEAIGNYY, EKD. This CDR3 comprises 14 residues. The V end lost 3 bases, the J end lost 2 bases, and 12 bases lay between the germline ends.

This clone has a handful of counts. The V and J genes are TRDV2 and TRDJ3; D may be TRDD3 (6 bases). V was shortened by 0 bases and J by 0 bases, with 14 bases between the two germline ends. Germline CDR1 GEAIGNYY, CDR2 EKD. There are 19 residues in the CDR3. This CDR3 reads CACDTGGDPSSWDTRQMFF. CDR3 in DNA: TGTGCCTGTGACACCGGAGGGGATCCGAGCTCCTGGGACACCCGACAGATGTTTTTC.

Comment on this clone: Other DNA sequences within the sample encode an identical CDR3. This chain uses TRDV2 with TRDJ1; TRDD3 matches at 12 bases. Trimming removed 7 bases from V and 3 bases from J; junction bases left unmatched: 8. Germline CDR1 reads GEAIGNYY; CDR2 reads EKD. The CDR3 extends over 15 amino acids. The CDR3 loop is CACDALGDTADKLIF. CDR3 bases: TGTGCCTGCGACGCCCTGGGGGATACGGCCGATAAACTCATCTTT.

Concerning this clone itself: The limits of the CDR3 on the DNA are not certain, so only TCRdb's listed CDR3 is given. Without a V gene call, the J gene is given as TRDJ1; no check of the table's D call, TRDD3, against the DNA was made. Including both end residues, the CDR3 is 20 amino acids long. The CDR3 loop is CAIVEPYGCEGLGAFGGLIF.

The sample holds a few counts of this clone. A much bigger clone sits one base away, suggesting this may be a read error. The sample holds other DNA sequences that translate to the same CDR3. The chain links TRDV2 to TRDJ1, with 9 positions matching TRDD3. The CDR3 totals 16 residues. Germline CDR1 GEAIGNYY, CDR2 EKD. The CDR3 is CACDTLGDFTTDKLIF. The DNA for the CDR3 is TGTGCCTGCGACACTCTGGGGGATTTCACCACCGATAAACTCATCTTT.

Remarks on this clone: A read error is possible here, since a much larger clone lies one base away. V is TRDV2 and J is TRDJ1, with TRDD3 matching over 7 bases. This CDR3 contains 14 residues. Germline V lookup: CDR1 GEAIGNYY, CDR2 EKD. CDR3 bases: TGTGCCGGTGACACCGTGCTGGGGGCCGATAAACTCATCTTT. Translated: CAGDTVLGADKLIF.

About this clone itself: The junction differs from germline at one of its ends, possibly a read error. The rearrangement links TRDV2 to TRDJ1, with TRDD3 as a possible D gene (5 bases). The CDR3 has 14 residues. Looked up from germline, CDR1 is GEAIGNYY and CDR2 is EKD. The CDR3 coding sequence is TGTGCCGGTGAACCGATAGGGGGCACCGATAAACTCATCTTT. It translates to CAGEPIGGTDKLIF.

This clone showed up just a few times. The chain joins TRDV2 to TRDJ1, with TRDD3 as a possible D gene (6 bases). The V and J ends lost 4 bases and 5 bases respectively, with 19 bases between them. CDR3 length: 15 amino acids. Germline-derived CDR1 and CDR2 are GEAIGNYY and EKD. Written as DNA, the CDR3 is TGTGCCTGTGAGAGCCTACTGGGCGTGGGGGATAAACTCATCTTT. Translating it yields CACESLLGVGDKLIF.

This clone was seen more than once but under ten times. The chain uses TRDV2 and TRDJ1; 9 nucleotides line up with TRDD3. The CDR3 totals 20 residues. CDR1 is GEAIGNYY and CDR2 is EKD in the germline V gene. V dropped 0 bases and J dropped 0; count of bases not matched to a gene: 16. CDR3 DNA sequence: TGTGCCTGTGACACCGTCACTGGGGGAGCCGACGACGGCAACACCGATAAACTCATCTTT. It encodes CACDTVTGGADDGNTDKLIF.